These T cell receptor beta chains were read from a single sample in a study of blood T cell repertoires in COVID-19. The method was immunoSEQ multiplex PCR; TCRdb's version includes in-frame clones alone and lacks a portion of them. The sample has 350,000 to 400,000 clones, 86% seen once; the top ten hold 7.1%. Sequenced input: peripheral blood. Receptors were obtained from a woman aged 60-75 years with COVID-19, enrolled during active disease. CDR3s include the opening cysteine and the closing phenylalanine or tryptophan. The order of the fields is J gene, clone size, V gene, D gene, CDR3 length, CDR3 protein, CDR3 DNA. The D gene is left open where the match is weak. Only part of the rows carry a size: once, few, many, or a class if the clone is expanded.

>TRBJ2-1|NA|TRBV6-6|TRBD1|16
CASTISGTGDYNEQFF
TGTGCCAGCACCATTTCCGGGACAGGGGACTACAATGAGCAGTTCTTC
>TRBJ2-3|NA|TRBV7-2|TRBD2|17
CASSPGSGTSGRDTQYF
TGTGCCAGCAGCCCAGGGTCCGGGACTAGCGGGAGGGATACGCAGTATTTT
>TRBJ1-2|once|TRBV18|TRBD1|15
CASSPGDRAHYGYTF
TGTGCCAGCTCACCAGGGGACAGAGCCCACTATGGCTACACCTTC
>TRBJ2-3|NA|TRBV20-1|NA|10
CSAIADTQYF
TGCAGTGCCATAGCAGATACGCAGTATTTT
>TRBJ1-2|NA|TRBV2|NA|13
CASSERQNYGYTF
TGTGCCAGCAGTGAACGACAGAATTATGGCTACACCTTC
>TRBJ1-5|few|TRBV15|NA|19
CATSRDPPGGGVNNQPQHF
TGTGCCACCAGCAGAGATCCGCCGGGGGGAGGGGTCAATAATCAGCCCCAGCATTTT
>TRBJ1-6|few|TRBV5-5|NA|15
CASSRGVGGDSPLHF
TGTGCCAGCAGTCGGGGTGTGGGGGGTGATTCACCCCTCCACTTT
>TRBJ2-5|NA|TRBV5-6|TRBD2|15
CASSAATGGGETQYF
TGTGCCAGCAGCGCAGCCACGGGGGGTGGTGAGACCCAGTACTTC
>TRBJ1-5|NA|TRBV19|TRBD1|13
CASRGQGNQPQHF
TGTGCCAGTAGGGGACAGGGAAATCAGCCCCAGCATTTT
>TRBJ2-3|NA|TRBV5-1|TRBD2|17
CASSLSGARGGADTQYF
TGCGCCAGCAGCTTATCGGGGGCTCGCGGGGGGGCAGATACGCAGTATTTT
>TRBJ2-1|NA|TRBV18|NA|16
CASSPRGAASYNEQFF
TGTGCCAGCTCACCGCGCGGGGCTGCCTCCTACAATGAGCAGTTCTTC
>TRBJ1-2|NA|TRBV27|NA|13
CASSLLGGYGYTF
TGTGCCAGCAGTTTATTAGGAGGTTATGGCTACACCTTC
>TRBJ2-5|NA|TRBV3-1/TRBV3-2|NA|15
CASSPWTAPQETQYF
TGTGCCAGCAGCCCCTGGACAGCCCCCCAAGAGACCCAGTACTTC
>TRBJ1-5|once|TRBV10-2|TRBD1|13
CASSRQGNQPQHF
TGCGCCAGCAGTAGACAGGGGAATCAGCCCCAGCATTTT
>TRBJ2-3|few|TRBV5-1|TRBD2|16
CASSLGLAGTTDTQYF
TGCGCCAGCAGCTTGGGACTAGCGGGGACCACAGATACGCAGTATTTT
>TRBJ2-7|few|TRBV10-1|NA|13
CASSDAQGYEQYF
TGCGCCAGCAGTGATGCTCAGGGTTACGAGCAGTACTTC
>TRBJ2-1|once|TRBV9|TRBD2|15
CASSPGLAAHNEQFF
TGTGCCAGCAGCCCGGGACTAGCGGCACACAATGAGCAGTTCTTC
>TRBJ1-1|NA|TRBV14|NA|15
CASSPQGRGGTEAFF
TGTGCCAGCAGCCCCCAAGGCAGGGGCGGAACTGAAGCTTTCTTT